The clone carrying this TCR beta chain was counted a few times. Its antigen is still unknown. Specified time point: sample taken at primary tumor resection. There were some 76 donors, all of them untreated patients with early-stage non-small cell lung cancer. This sample is part of a study of spatial heterogeneity in lung cancer. TCRdb used MiXCR to reprocess the 5' RACE reads, holding one entry per CDR3 protein. The repertoire consists of approximately 7,600 distinct CDR3 sequences, with around 18% occurring once and the leading ten covering over 9.5%. Study results and limitations: Counts of expanded intratumoral alpha and beta TCRs tracked tumor mutation counts.

Germline V gives CDR1 MNHNY, CDR2 SVGAGI (reference sequence). V was pared by 2 bases and J by 5 bases, with 12 bases between. This CDR3 contains 14 residues. The chain carries TRBV6-6 and TRBJ2-5; a possible D gene is TRBD2 (7 bases). Material: lung tumor tissue, obtained at surgery. The sequence came from a female donor with early-stage non-small cell lung cancer. CDR3 in DNA: TGTGCCAGCAGTTACGGGGGGGGCGTTGAGACCCAGTACTTC. It is translated as CASSYGGGVETQYF.